The 22 T cell receptor beta chains below were found in one sample sequenced in a study of T-cell memory formation after mild COVID-19. One entry per CDR3 protein results from TCRdb running MiXCR on the 5' RACE reads. The profile covers roughly 400,000 distinct CDR3 sequences, with 24% appearing a single time and around 9% taken by the ten largest. Sequencing input: PBMCs or a T cell subset sorted from them (not recorded which). The receptors were gathered from an adult woman who had mild COVID-19 (a few samples of this study predate the infection). Cell type and time point are not known.

The chain has TRBV30 and TRBJ2-5; D is perhaps TRBD2 (6 bases). The CDR3 extends over 14 amino acids. Germline values: CDR1 GTSNPN, CDR2 SVGIG (reference sequence). Trimming removed 0 bases from V and 1 base from J, with 9 bases in between. DNA of the CDR3: TGTGCCTGGAGTGTGCTAGCGCCCCAAGAGACCCAGTACTTC. This encodes CAWSVLAPQETQYF.

This clonotype was seen only a few times. The chain combines TRBV7-6 with TRBJ1-3; D is unclear. Trimming stripped 4 bases from V and 0 bases from J, with 7 bases between. This CDR3 comprises 14 residues. CDR1 and CDR2 from the germline V gene are SGHVS and FNYEAQ. The CDR3 DNA reads as TGTGCCAGCAGCTCCGAGGGCTCTGGAAACACCATATATTTT. Its protein is CASSSEGSGNTIYF.

This chain connects TRBV24-1 to TRBJ2-7, with a tentative D call TRBD1 (5 bases). The CDR3 has 17 residues. CDR1 KGHDR and CDR2 SFDVKD come from the germline V gene. V was trimmed by 4 bases and J by 6 bases, leaving 24 bases between them. As DNA, the CDR3 is TGTGCCACCAGTGACCCGACCACTGGAAAAACAGGCGGCGAGCAGTACTTC. This encodes CATSDPTTGKTGGEQYF.

This clonotype has a handful of counts. The chain is built from TRBV18 and TRBJ1-1; 9 bases line up with TRBD1. V lost 4 bases, J lost 6 bases, and 0 bases stayed unmatched. This CDR3 region has 12 residues. Germline assignment: CDR1 KGHSH and CDR2 LQKENI. As DNA, the CDR3 is TGTGCCAGCTCACGACAGGGGGCTGAAGCTTTCTTT. Amino acid sequence: CASSRQGAEAFF.

Only a few counts were recorded for this clonotype. The chain is built from TRBV24-1 and TRBJ2-1; D might be TRBD1 or TRBD2, each matching 5 bases. CDR1 and CDR2 (germline): KGHDR, SFDVKD. V was clipped by 3 bases and J by 0 bases, with 8 bases between them. This CDR3 has 15 residues. CDR3 region: CATSDPGTSYNEQFF. The DNA of the CDR3 is TGTGCCACCAGTGATCCAGGGACCTCCTACAATGAGCAGTTCTTC.

This clonotype has just a few counts. The V and J genes are TRBV24-1 and TRBJ1-6; 9 nucleotides agree with TRBD1. Germline V gives CDR1 KGHDR, CDR2 SFDVKD. This CDR3 contains 14 residues. V trimming: 4 bases; J trimming: 9 bases; junction bases outside the gene matches: 3. The CDR3 DNA reads as TGTGCCACCAGTGAGGGACAGGGACGTTCACCCCTCCACTTT. It codes for CATSEGQGRSPLHF.

The chain uses TRBV12-3 or TRBV12-4 and TRBJ2-6; D possibly corresponds to TRBD1 (6 bases). This CDR3 contains 15 residues. The ends were cut back, 2 bases at V and 4 bases at J, with 9 bases in the middle. The CDR3 DNA reads as TGTGCCAGCAGTTTATGGGGGCCCGGGGCCAACGTCCTGACTTTC. This codes for CASSLWGPGANVLTF.

In its sample, this clonotype was seen a few times. The rearrangement uses TRBV5-1 and TRBJ2-7; a possible D gene is TRBD1 (5 bases). This CDR3 is built from 14 residues. The V end lost 4 bases, the J end lost 2 bases, and 13 bases lay between the germline ends. Germline V gene sequence: CDR1 SGHRS, CDR2 YFSETQ. The CDR3 is CASSPMTETYEQYF. The CDR3 region has the DNA TGCGCCAGCAGCCCGATGACAGAGACCTACGAGCAGTACTTC.

CDR3: CSARDFGTGVTEAFF. CDR3 nucleotide sequence: TGCAGTGCTAGAGATTTCGGGACAGGGGTCACTGAAGCTTTCTTT. The chain couples TRBV20-1 to TRBJ1-1, with TRBD1 matching 10 bases. The CDR3 loop spans 15 amino acids. Losses at the gene ends were 0 bases for V and 4 bases for J; bases not matched to a gene: 5. Germline loops: CDR1 DFQATT, CDR2 SNEGSKA (reference sequence).

This clonotype was observed a few times. V is TRBV5-1 and J is TRBJ2-5; D tentatively fits TRBD1 or TRBD2 (5 bases each). There are 13 residues in the CDR3. The V and J ends lost 4 bases and 8 bases respectively, with 15 bases between them. CDR1 is SGHRS, CDR2 YFSETQ, per germline. This CDR3 reads CASSPGTRDTQYF. The CDR3 nucleotides are TGCGCCAGCAGCCCCGGGACCCGAGACACCCAGTACTTC.

Only a few counts were recorded for this clonotype. The rearrangement joins TRBV6-5 to TRBJ2-1, with 8 bases matching TRBD2. V dropped 3 bases and J dropped 10; count of bases not matched to a gene: 8. There are 14 residues in the CDR3. Germline V gives CDR1 MNHEY, CDR2 SVGAGI. CDR3 sequence (DNA): TGTGCCAGCAGTTATACTAGCGGCGGGATAGAGCAGTTCTTC. Translation gives CASSYTSGGIEQFF.

This chain joins TRBV20-1 and TRBJ2-7, with a possible D match to TRBD1 (6 bases). V was shortened by 0 bases and J by 3 bases, with 15 bases between the two germline ends. Germline assignment: CDR1 DFQATT and CDR2 SNEGSKA (reference sequence). This CDR3 contains 15 residues. This chain's CDR3 is CSARDNHRVGYEQYF. In DNA form, the CDR3 reads TGCAGTGCTAGAGACAACCACAGGGTCGGCTACGAGCAGTACTTC.

The chain recombines TRBV5-1 with TRBJ1-2; 9 nucleotides align to TRBD1. Looked up from germline, CDR1 is SGHRS and CDR2 is YFSETQ. There are 16 residues in the CDR3. V dropped 4 bases and J dropped 2; count of bases not matched to a gene: 9. This chain's CDR3 is CASSPRGTGTNYGYTF. DNA of the CDR3: TGCGCCAGCAGCCCTCGTGGGACAGGGACCAACTATGGCTACACCTTC.

The J gene is TRBJ1-5, the V gene TRBV3-1; 7 bases are shared with TRBD1. Germline V CDR1 and CDR2: LGHDT, YNNKEL (reference sequence). The CDR3 consists of 13 residues. The trim removed 3 bases at V and 7 bases at J, leaving 3 bases unmatched. The CDR3 sequence: CASSQTGLQPQHF. As DNA, the CDR3 is TGTGCCAGCAGCCAGACAGGGTTGCAGCCCCAGCATTTT.

The chain links TRBV20-1 to TRBJ1-1; 8 bases fit TRBD1. The J segment lost 5 bases and the V segment lost 2 bases, leaving 7 bases of the junction unmatched. Looked up from germline, CDR1 is DFQATT and CDR2 is SNEGSKA (reference sequence). The CDR3 is 14 amino acids. The CDR3 here is CSARSDRASTEAFF. DNA of the CDR3: TGCAGTGCTAGATCGGACAGGGCCTCTACTGAAGCTTTCTTT.

V usage is TRBV29-1 and J usage is TRBJ2-3, with a possible D match to TRBD1 (7 bases). The germline V gene encodes CDR1 SQVTM and CDR2 ANQGSEA. This CDR3 contains 14 residues. Trimming cost V 7 bases and J 2 bases, with 16 bases left between them. CDR3 sequence reads: CSAGGDSYTDTQYF. The CDR3 DNA is TGCAGCGCAGGAGGGGACAGTTACACAGATACGCAGTATTTT.

The chain recombines TRBV12-3 or TRBV12-4 with TRBJ2-1; D remains ambiguous. The CDR3 has 13 residues. Trimming shortened V by 7 bases and J by 4 bases, and 11 bases separated the two germline ends. The CDR3 DNA sequence: TGTGCCAGCACCCTTGGTGGTTACAATGAGCAGTTCTTC. Translation: CASTLGGYNEQFF.

The chain couples TRBV29-1 to TRBJ1-1; TRBD1 matches at 7 bases. CDR1 and CDR2 (germline): SQVTM, ANQGSEA. With 3 bases clipped from V and 7 bases from J, the junction kept 5 bases outside the gene matches. The CDR3 runs 12 residues. CDR3 nucleotide sequence: TGCAGCGTTGAGAGGGACAGCCGTGAAGCTTTCTTT. This gives the protein CSVERDSREAFF.

This clonotype was picked up many times. The rearrangement uses TRBV15 and TRBJ2-3; D is uncertain. Germline V lookup: CDR1 LNHNV, CDR2 YYDKDF (reference sequence). V lost 5 bases and J 1 base, leaving 7 bases between the germline ends. The CDR3 runs 13 residues. CDR3 protein: CATSHRGTDTQYF. CDR3 nucleotide sequence: TGTGCCACCAGCCATCGGGGCACAGATACGCAGTATTTT.

The gene calls are TRBV11-2 and TRBJ2-1; D gene ambiguous. Looked up from germline, CDR1 is SGHAT and CDR2 is FQNNGV. The CDR3 contains 14 residues. V dropped 1 base and J dropped 2 bases, with 6 bases sitting between them. The CDR3 loop is CASSLVLAYNEQFF. The CDR3 DNA follows: TGTGCCAGCAGCTTAGTCCTAGCCTACAATGAGCAGTTCTTC.

The chain carries TRBV5-5 and TRBJ2-5; D remains ambiguous. CDR1 and CDR2 from the germline V gene are SGHKS and YYEKEE (reference sequence). The CDR3 runs 15 residues. Trimming took 1 base from V and 2 from J, leaving 12 bases between them. CDR3 nucleotides: TGTGCCAGCAGCTTGAGTGGACGGCTTCAAGAGACCCAGTACTTC. This encodes CASSLSGRLQETQYF.

This clonotype was recorded a few times. V gene TRBV5-6 combines with J gene TRBJ2-2; no clear D gene. Germline-derived CDR1 and CDR2 are SGHDT and YYEEEE. V was pared by 3 bases and J by 5 bases, with 8 bases between. CDR3 size: 13 residues. The chain's CDR3 is CASSWVGTGELFF. CDR3 DNA: TGTGCCAGCAGCTGGGTCGGGACCGGGGAGCTGTTTTTT.